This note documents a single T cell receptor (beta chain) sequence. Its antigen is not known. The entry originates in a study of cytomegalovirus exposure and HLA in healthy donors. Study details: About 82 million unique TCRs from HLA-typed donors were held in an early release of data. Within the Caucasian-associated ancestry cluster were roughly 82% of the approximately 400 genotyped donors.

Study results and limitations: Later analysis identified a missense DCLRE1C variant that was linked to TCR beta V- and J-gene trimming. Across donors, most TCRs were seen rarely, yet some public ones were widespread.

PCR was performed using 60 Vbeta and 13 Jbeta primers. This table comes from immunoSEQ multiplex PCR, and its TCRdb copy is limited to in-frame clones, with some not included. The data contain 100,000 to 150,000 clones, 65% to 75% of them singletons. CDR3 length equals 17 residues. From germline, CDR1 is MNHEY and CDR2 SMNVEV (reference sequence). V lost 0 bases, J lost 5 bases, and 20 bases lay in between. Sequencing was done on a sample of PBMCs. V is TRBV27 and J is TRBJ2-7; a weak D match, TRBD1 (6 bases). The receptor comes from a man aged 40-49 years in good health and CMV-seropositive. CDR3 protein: CASSLSGKLTGFDEQYF. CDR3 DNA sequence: TGTGCCAGCAGTTTATCAGGGAAACTTACAGGGTTCGACGAGCAGTACTTC.